The table lists the clone carrying this T cell receptor (beta chain) with a count of one. Its antigen is currently unknown. The repertoire was sequenced with immunoSEQ multiplex PCR; TCRdb's copy has only in-frame clones and lacks some. Of 250,000 to 350,000 clones in the sample, roughly three quarters were seen once. The data belong to a study of cytotoxic CD8 clonotypes in ibrutinib-treated CLL. At the level of the study: The group held some ten relapsed/refractory and 15 treatment-naive patients, with 17 to 18 IGHV unmutated. Whole-study results and caveats: Higher clonality was seen at ibrutinib response and a return toward baseline at progression. Baseline clonality, higher than in age-matched healthy donors, tracked circulating CD8+ T-cell counts.

Per the germline V gene, CDR1 is LGHNT and CDR2 is FRNRAP. V shed 1 base and J shed 6 bases, with 30 bases lying between them. CDR3 length equals 21 residues. This material consisted of PBMCs, taken at disease progression, from a patient treated with ibrutinib. This chain links TRBV12-5 with TRBJ2-2; D might be TRBD1 or TRBD2, each matching 8 bases. This clonotype was obtained from a human donor with chronic lymphocytic leukemia. Here the CDR3 reads CASGLARTGYWRGVVSGELFF. The DNA of the CDR3 is TGTGCTAGTGGTTTGGCGCGGACAGGGTACTGGCGGGGGGTTGTCTCCGGGGAGCTGTTTTTT.